The 10 T cell receptor beta chains below were found in one sample sequenced in a study of identical twins (dated by TCRdb to the mid-2010s). Library preparation employed 5' RACE. TCRdb names Illumina HiSeq 2000 as the instrument used. TCRdb took the public reads, trimmed them with fastp at Q25, ran MiXCR for clone calling and kept in-frame beta chains. Each entry merges the rows of one CDR3 protein and shows their most common DNA and genes. The sample profile shows a few hundred thousand distinct CDR3 sequences; roughly an eighth of them were found once. The leading ten clones occupy approximately 0.98% of the sample. The sample was also linked to a second study, of yellow fever vaccine responses in identical twins.

The sample comprised CD4+ T cells sorted from blood. The receptors come from a woman under 30 in good health.

This clonotype was observed many times. The chain uses TRBV29-1 and TRBJ2-7; 11 bases agree with TRBD2. This CDR3 region has 12 residues. Germline trimming cut 3 bases from V and 6 bases from J; bases unmatched to any gene: 1. Germline values: CDR1 SQVTM, CDR2 ANQGSEA. This CDR3 is CSVDTSGSEQYF. The CDR3 DNA follows: TGCAGCGTTGACACTAGCGGGAGCGAGCAGTACTTC.

This clonotype appeared a few times. The genes are TRBV12-3 or TRBV12-4 and TRBJ2-1; 10 bases are a match to TRBD1. Losses at the gene ends were 5 bases for V and 7 bases for J; bases not matched to a gene: 8. The CDR3 is made up of 15 amino acids. The CDR3 nucleotides read TGTGCCAGCAGTCCACGACAGGGGGCAGGTAATGAGCAGTTCTTC. It codes for CASSPRQGAGNEQFF.

This clonotype was seen at least ten times. This chain uses TRBV5-1 with TRBJ1-2; the D gene is possibly TRBD1 (6 bases). The germline CDR1 and CDR2 sequences are SGHRS and YFSETQ. The CDR3 runs to 13 residues. Trimming stripped 4 bases from V and 6 bases from J, with 13 bases between. CDR3 DNA: TGCGCCAGCAGCCTCCGGGACACTAATGGCTACACCTTC. Amino acids: CASSLRDTNGYTF.

The V gene is TRBV6-1, the J gene TRBJ2-7; TRBD2 is a possible D gene (6 bases). The CDR3 runs to 14 residues. The ends were cut back, 8 bases at V and 3 bases at J, with 17 bases in the middle. Germline loops: CDR1 MNHNS, CDR2 SASEGT. The CDR3 here is CASRLGTDYYEQYF. The DNA of the CDR3 is TGTGCCAGCCGCCTTGGAACGGACTACTACGAGCAGTACTTC.

The V call is TRBV12-3 or TRBV12-4, the J call TRBJ2-1; the D is unclear. Trimming removed 5 bases from V and 6 bases from J, with 8 bases in between. The CDR3 length is 12 residues. The CDR3 region has the DNA TGTGCCAGCAGTACTCGGCGCAATGAGCAGTTCTTC. This translates into CASSTRRNEQFF.

The V and J genes are TRBV7-6 and TRBJ2-7; D perhaps matches TRBD2 (6 bases). The length of the CDR3 is 17 residues. Germline V gene sequence: CDR1 SGHVS, CDR2 FNYEAQ. V was trimmed by 0 bases and J by 7 bases, leaving 22 bases between them. DNA for the CDR3: TGTGCCAGCAGCTTAGCGATATTGGAAGGCGGGGTGGGAGAGCAGTACTTC. It specifies CASSLAILEGGVGEQYF.

This clonotype has just a few counts. V usage is TRBV4-2 and J usage is TRBJ1-6; D is possibly TRBD1 (6 bases). This CDR3 spans 15 amino acids. Germline CDR1 reads LGHNA; CDR2 reads YNFKEQ. Trimming removed 4 bases from V and 6 bases from J, with 13 bases in between. The chain's CDR3 is CASSRYREVNSPLHF. As DNA, the CDR3 is TGTGCCAGCAGCCGTTACAGGGAAGTTAATTCACCCCTCCACTTT.

V usage is TRBV9 and J usage is TRBJ1-3; D unclear. The germline V gene has CDR1 SGDLS and CDR2 YYNGEE. The CDR3 contains 14 residues. V was cut by 0 bases and J by 4 bases, with 8 bases left in between. The chain's CDR3 is CASSVGSQGNTIYF. For the CDR3, the DNA is TGTGCCAGCAGCGTAGGTTCACAGGGAAACACCATATATTTT.

The genes are TRBV27 and TRBJ2-7, with TRBD1 matching over 9 bases. The J segment lost 2 bases and the V segment lost 7 bases, leaving 9 bases of the junction unmatched. CDR1 is MNHEY and CDR2 is SMNVEV in the germline V gene (reference sequence). This CDR3 has 15 residues. The CDR3 bases are TGTGCCAGCAAATTGGCCGGGACAGGGACCTACGAGCAGTACTTC. Its protein product is CASKLAGTGTYEQYF.

The genes are TRBV18 and TRBJ2-7, with D maybe TRBD1 (6 bases). The CDR3 totals 16 residues. The germline gives CDR1 KGHSH, CDR2 LQKENI. The V and J ends lost 4 bases and 0 bases respectively, with 16 bases between them. The CDR3 spells CASSQRLGGSSYEQYF. The CDR3 DNA reads as TGTGCCAGCTCACAAAGATTAGGGGGTAGCTCCTACGAGCAGTACTTC.